Following are 26 T cell receptor beta chains from one sample sequenced in a study of human T cells and chemical hapten exposure. Time point specified: pre-sensitization, week 0. Treatment noted: therapeutic diphenylcyclopropenone sensitization with weekly scalp DPC. TCRdb fed the RACE reads into MiXCR, producing one record per CDR3 protein. The sample records some 300,000 distinct CDR3 sequences, about 5% being singletons. The sample consisted of whole blood, taken in connection with sensitization to the hapten diphenylcyclopropenone (DPC). The receptors here all came from a woman younger than 30 with alopecia areata. Some clones in this sample may be carry-over from other donors' samples.

This clonotype was seen a few times. The V call is TRBV12-3 or TRBV12-4, the J call TRBJ2-1; weak D call: TRBD1 (5 bases). V was shortened by 5 bases and J by 6 bases, with 11 bases between the two germline ends. The CDR3 sequence is 13 residues long. The CDR3 here is CASSPTESNEQFF. The CDR3 DNA reads as TGTGCCAGCAGTCCGACAGAGAGCAATGAGCAGTTCTTC.

This clonotype was detected a few times. V usage is TRBV7-9 and J usage is TRBJ1-4; 7 nucleotides line up with TRBD1. Germline values: CDR1 SEHNR, CDR2 FQNEAQ (reference sequence). The junction had 22 bases not matched to a gene; V was cut back by 4 bases and J by 8 bases. CDR3 length: 19 amino acids. CDR3 sequence reads: CASSSPGLDRVQIGEKLFF. The DNA for the CDR3 is TGTGCCAGCAGCTCGCCCGGTCTAGACAGGGTTCAGATAGGCGAAAAACTGTTTTTT.

This clonotype occurred a few times. The CDR3 bases are TGTGCCAGCAGCCAAACCCGGGAGCCCCAGCATTTT. As protein: CASSQTREPQHF. The V gene is TRBV7-2, the J gene TRBJ1-5, with D unclear. CDR1 and CDR2 from the germline V gene are SGHTA and FQGNSA. The CDR3 extends over 12 amino acids. V shed 5 bases and J shed 8 bases, with 10 bases lying between them.

This clonotype showed up just once. This may stem from a read error, because a much larger clone lies one nucleotide away. This chain connects TRBV5-1 to TRBJ1-5; D perhaps matches TRBD1 (6 bases). This CDR3 is 15 amino acids long. In germline, CDR1 is SGHRS, CDR2 YFSETQ. DNA for the CDR3: TGCGCCAGCAGCACGGCCGGGGAGGGGGAAGACCCCCGGCATTTT. As protein: CASSTAGEGEDPRHF.

This clonotype has ten or more counts. The chain recombines TRBV11-3 with TRBJ2-3; D possibly corresponds to TRBD1 (5 bases). V was trimmed by 1 base and J by 6 bases, leaving 11 bases between them. Germline CDR1 SGHNT, CDR2 YENEEA. CDR3 length equals 14 residues. The CDR3 DNA reads as TGTGCCAGCAGCTTAGTTGAAGGGGCTGATACGCAGTATTTT. Protein: CASSLVEGADTQYF.

The chain combines TRBV27 with TRBJ1-2; D not certain. The V gene's germline CDR1 is MNHEY and CDR2 SMNVEV (reference sequence). This CDR3 comprises 14 residues. Trimming removed 6 bases from V and 7 bases from J, with 18 bases in between. The CDR3 here is CASSRRGQLGGYTF. CDR3 bases: TGTGCCAGCAGCCGTCGAGGGCAGCTTGGTGGCTACACCTTC.

The chain links TRBV4-1 to TRBJ2-5; D not certain. Germline lookup yields CDR1 MGHRA and CDR2 YSYEKL. CDR3 length equals 16 residues. The V end lost 1 base, the J end lost 0 bases, and 12 bases lay between the germline ends. The CDR3 spells CASSQASVIYQETQYF. As DNA, the CDR3 is TGCGCCAGCAGCCAAGCTTCGGTCATATACCAAGAGACCCAGTACTTC.

The J gene is TRBJ2-3, the V gene TRBV21-1; TRBD2, the table's D call, lacks a check against the DNA. TRBV21-1 is a pseudogene locus. The CDR3 runs 14 residues. In nucleotides, the CDR3 is TGTGCCAGCATAGAGACTAGCGGCACAGATACGCAGTATTTT. It specifies CASIETSGTDTQYF.

This clonotype was seen at least ten times. V is TRBV29-1 and J is TRBJ1-1; D gene unclear. This CDR3 has 13 residues. V lost 7 bases and J 1 base, leaving 13 bases between the germline ends. Per germline, CDR1 SQVTM and CDR2 ANQGSEA. The CDR3 nucleotides are TGCAGCGCCCGAGTAACAGAGAACACTGAAGCTTTCTTT. Protein: CSARVTENTEAFF. The whole variable domain, remainder taken from reference TRBV29-1 and TRBJ1-1, is SAVISQKPSRDICQRGTSLTIQCQVDSQVTMMFWYRQQPGQSLTLIATANQGSEATYESGFVIDKFPISRPNLTFSTLTVSNMSPEDSSIYLCSARVTENTEAFFGQGTRLTVV.

This rearrangement joins TRBV7-9 to TRBJ1-5; D unclear. CDR1 and CDR2 from the germline V gene are SEHNR and FQNEAQ (reference sequence). CDR3 length equals 16 residues. V was trimmed by 4 bases and J by 6 bases, leaving 19 bases between them. This CDR3 is CASSSNPLVGSQPQHF. The CDR3 nucleotides read TGTGCCAGCAGCTCGAACCCCCTGGTGGGTAGTCAGCCCCAGCATTTT.

This clonotype has just a few counts. J is TRBJ2-3 and V is TRBV20-1; the match to TRBD2 covers 13 bases. Germline V lookup: CDR1 DFQATT, CDR2 SNEGSKA (reference sequence). The CDR3 is 15 residues long. The J segment lost 3 bases and the V segment lost 5 bases, leaving 5 bases of the junction unmatched. CDR3 region: CSALRTSGGTDTQYF. In DNA, the CDR3 is TGCAGTGCTCTCCGGACTAGCGGGGGAACAGATACGCAGTATTTT.

This clonotype has more than one count but fewer than ten. CDR3 residues: CASSRVRDYSPLHF. The CDR3 region has the DNA TGTGCCAGCAGCCGTGTCAGGGATTACTCACCCCTCCACTTT. This chain joins TRBV5-6 and TRBJ1-6, with D possibly being TRBD1 (5 bases). Germline V lookup: CDR1 SGHDT, CDR2 YYEEEE. Trimming shortened V by 4 bases and J by 10 bases, and 15 bases separated the two germline ends. The CDR3 spans 14 residues.

In this sample, this clonotype turned up a few times. The V call is TRBV12-3 or TRBV12-4, the J call TRBJ2-3; 7 bases match TRBD2. J was trimmed by 3 bases and V by 3 bases; bases with no gene match: 3. The CDR3 totals 14 residues. CDR3 protein: CASSFTRGTDTQYF. The CDR3, as DNA: TGTGCCAGCAGTTTCACGCGGGGGACAGATACGCAGTATTTT.

The genes are TRBV12-3 or TRBV12-4 and TRBJ1-1; D ambiguous. Trimming shortened V by 6 bases and J by 2 bases, and 13 bases separated the two germline ends. This CDR3 spans 14 amino acids. The CDR3 DNA is TGTGCCAGCAGATCCGGGGTAGGTAACACTGAAGCTTTCTTT. Translating gives CASRSGVGNTEAFF.

This clonotype appeared a few times. The chain is built from TRBV20-1 and TRBJ2-7, with D unresolved. The germline CDR1 and CDR2 sequences are DFQATT and SNEGSKA (reference sequence). The CDR3 totals 13 residues. Trimming removed 4 bases from V and 3 bases from J, with 13 bases in between. DNA for the CDR3: TGCAGTGCTAAAAATGAAAGCGACTACGAGCAGTACTTC. Its protein is CSAKNESDYEQYF.

This clonotype has a count of ten or more. The chain joins TRBV5-6 to TRBJ2-1; 12 positions agree with TRBD2. The CDR3 runs to 16 residues. The J segment lost 7 bases and the V segment lost 1 base, leaving 6 bases of the junction unmatched. Germline values: CDR1 SGHDT, CDR2 YYEEEE. The CDR3 DNA reads as TGTGCCAGCAGCTTGAGGCTAGCGGGGGGGTCTAATGAGCAGTTCTTC. This sequence encodes CASSLRLAGGSNEQFF.

The rearrangement uses TRBV20-1 and TRBJ1-2, with 12 positions matching TRBD1. The V and J ends lost 3 bases and 4 bases, in that order; junction bases with no gene match: 3. The CDR3 is 14 residues long. Germline V gene sequence: CDR1 DFQATT, CDR2 SNEGSKA (reference sequence). CDR3 sequence reads: CSASPGQGAYGYTF. As DNA, the CDR3 is TGCAGTGCTAGCCCGGGACAGGGGGCCTATGGCTACACCTTC.

There are many counts of this clonotype. The rearrangement uses TRBV7-9 and TRBJ2-7, with 7 bases lining up with TRBD1. The V gene's germline CDR1 is SEHNR and CDR2 FQNEAQ (reference sequence). The V and J ends lost 5 bases and 2 bases, in that order; junction bases with no gene match: 12. This CDR3 is built from 16 residues. This CDR3 reads CASSTLTGAHPYEQYF. The CDR3 bases are TGTGCCAGCAGCACCCTTACAGGGGCACACCCCTACGAGCAGTACTTC.

This clonotype has ten or more counts. CDR3: CASSDPTGVEAEAFF. The CDR3 DNA sequence: TGTGCCAGCAGTGACCCCACAGGGGTCGAGGCTGAAGCTTTCTTT. The J gene is TRBJ1-1, the V gene TRBV6-1, with 7 bases identical to TRBD1. This CDR3 has 15 residues. The V segment lost 3 bases and the J segment 6 bases; nucleotides outside the gene matches: 10. Germline V gives CDR1 MNHNS, CDR2 SASEGT.

This clonotype has a handful of counts. CDR3 nucleotides: TGTGCCAGCAGCCCTCTAGCGGGGGGTTCCTACGAGCAGTACTTC. Translation gives CASSPLAGGSYEQYF. The chain uses TRBV7-2 and TRBJ2-7, with 11 bases identical to TRBD2. This CDR3 region has 15 residues. CDR1 is SGHTA, CDR2 FQGNSA, per germline. Trimming cost V 5 bases and J 1 base; bases outside gene matches: 4.

This clonotype was counted ten times or more. The chain recombines TRBV7-2 with TRBJ2-3, with TRBD2 identical over 8 bases. This CDR3 is 15 amino acids long. J gave up 4 bases and V 7 bases, and 10 bases lay outside the gene matches. Germline CDR1 SGHTA, CDR2 FQGNSA. The CDR3 reads CASTPGGQRADTQYF. In nucleotides, the CDR3 is TGTGCCAGCACACCGGGGGGGCAACGAGCAGATACGCAGTATTTT.

This clonotype was picked up a small number of times. The V call is TRBV9, the J call TRBJ1-2, with 7 nucleotides matching TRBD1. J lost 3 bases, V lost 0 bases, and 5 bases had no gene match. In germline, CDR1 is SGDLS, CDR2 YYNGEE. This CDR3 contains 15 residues. The CDR3 protein is CASSVEEGAYYGYTF. In DNA form, the CDR3 reads TGTGCCAGCAGCGTAGAGGAGGGGGCTTACTATGGCTACACCTTC.

V and J are TRBV28 and TRBJ2-6; 8 positions agree with TRBD1. From germline, CDR1 is MDHEN and CDR2 SYDVKM. The CDR3 totals 15 residues. With 6 bases clipped from V and 4 bases from J, the junction kept 5 bases outside the gene matches. The CDR3 sequence is CASRTGATGANVLTF. The CDR3, as DNA: TGTGCCAGCAGGACAGGGGCGACCGGGGCCAACGTCCTGACTTTC.

The chain couples TRBV20-1 to TRBJ1-1; tentative D call: TRBD1 (5 bases). The germline V gene has CDR1 DFQATT and CDR2 SNEGSKA (reference sequence). V lost 3 bases and J lost 3, with 11 bases in between. This CDR3 spans 13 amino acids. CDR3 amino acids: CSASRAQHTEAFF. CDR3 sequence (DNA): TGCAGTGCTAGCAGGGCCCAGCACACTGAAGCTTTCTTT.

J is TRBJ1-6 and V is TRBV6-1, with D tentatively TRBD1 (6 bases). CDR1 is MNHNS and CDR2 is SASEGT in the germline V gene. CDR3 length: 16 residues. V was trimmed by 2 bases and J by 3 bases, leaving 11 bases between them. Here the CDR3 reads CASSESGAGYNSPLHF. For the CDR3, the DNA is TGTGCCAGCAGTGAATCGGGGGCAGGCTATAATTCACCCCTCCACTTT.

This clonotype was seen a handful of times. This chain uses TRBV20-1 with TRBJ2-5; 7 positions agree with TRBD1. Per the germline V gene, CDR1 is DFQATT and CDR2 is SNEGSKA (reference sequence). V dropped 6 bases and J dropped 3; count of bases not matched to a gene: 13. The CDR3 is made up of 15 amino acids. The CDR3 loop reads CSAYRMGQTEETQYF. For the CDR3, the DNA is TGCAGTGCGTACAGAATGGGACAGACAGAAGAGACCCAGTACTTC.